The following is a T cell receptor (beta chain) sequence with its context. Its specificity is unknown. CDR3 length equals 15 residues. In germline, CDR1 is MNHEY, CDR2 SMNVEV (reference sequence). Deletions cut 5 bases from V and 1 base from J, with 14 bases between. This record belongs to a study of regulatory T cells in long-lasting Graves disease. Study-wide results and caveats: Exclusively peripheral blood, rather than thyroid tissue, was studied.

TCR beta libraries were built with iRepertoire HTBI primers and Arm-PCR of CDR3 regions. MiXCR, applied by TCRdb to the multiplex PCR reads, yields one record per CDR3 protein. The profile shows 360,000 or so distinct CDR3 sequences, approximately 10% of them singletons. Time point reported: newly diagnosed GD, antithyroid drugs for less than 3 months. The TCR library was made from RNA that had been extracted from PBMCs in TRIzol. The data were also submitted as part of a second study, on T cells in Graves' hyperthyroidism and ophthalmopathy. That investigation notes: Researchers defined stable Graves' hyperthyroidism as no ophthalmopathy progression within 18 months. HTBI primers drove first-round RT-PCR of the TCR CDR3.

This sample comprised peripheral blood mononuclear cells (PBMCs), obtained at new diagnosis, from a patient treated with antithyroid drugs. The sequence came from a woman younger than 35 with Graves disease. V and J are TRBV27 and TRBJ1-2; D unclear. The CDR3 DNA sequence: TGTGCCAGCAGTCACTTGGCCGCACTTAACTATGGCTACACCTTC. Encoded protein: CASSHLAALNYGYTF.